The 21 T cell receptor beta chains below come from one sample, sequenced in a study of sequential checkpoint blockade in melanoma. As for treatment: randomized to nivolumab then ipilimumab (arm A) or the reverse (arm B). The assay was immunoSEQ multiplex PCR, and TCRdb's table has in-frame clones only and misses some. The sample has around 15,000 clones; 70% to 85% are singletons. This specimen was CD8+ T cells sorted from blood (inferred from file names), taken from a patient given nivolumab and ipilimumab in sequence. The receptors come from a human donor with melanoma.

V gene TRBV4-1 combines with J gene TRBJ2-7; D remains ambiguous. Germline V gene sequence: CDR1 MGHRA, CDR2 YSYEKL. V was shortened by 1 base and J by 1 base, with 8 bases between the two germline ends. The CDR3 contains 14 residues. The CDR3 here is CASSQGSESYEQYF. DNA for the CDR3: TGCGCCAGCAGCCAAGGATCAGAATCCTACGAGCAGTACTTC.

The rearrangement joins TRBV4-2 to TRBJ1-4, with 9 nucleotides matching TRBD1. V lost 0 bases to trimming and J lost 8 bases; unmatched junction nucleotides: 7. This CDR3 has 16 amino acids. Germline V lookup: CDR1 LGHNA, CDR2 YNFKEQ. CDR3 amino acids: CASSQETGTGQEKLFF. The CDR3, as DNA: TGTGCCAGCAGCCAAGAGACCGGGACAGGGCAGGAAAAACTGTTTTTT.

This chain links TRBV4-3 with TRBJ2-1; 13 positions match TRBD2. The CDR3 runs to 17 residues. V lost 0 bases to trimming and J lost 7 bases; unmatched junction nucleotides: 6. The germline gives CDR1 LGHNA, CDR2 YSLEER. CDR3 coding DNA: TGCGCCAGCAGCCAAGACACACTAGCGGGAGGGTCGAATGAGCAGTTCTTC. Translating gives CASSQDTLAGGSNEQFF.

A single count supports this clone. The gene calls are TRBV12-5 and TRBJ2-3; 7 bases fit TRBD1. V gave up 1 base and J gave up 3 bases; unmatched junction bases: 1. This CDR3 is built from 14 residues. Germline CDR1 and CDR2: LGHNT and FRNRAP. CDR3 amino acids: CASGLGQGTDTQYF. The CDR3 DNA follows: TGTGCTAGTGGTTTGGGACAGGGAACAGATACGCAGTATTTT.

Only a few counts were recorded for this clone. CDR3 DNA sequence: TGTGCCAGCAGTGACGGGGGAATCGCCCCCTCCGAGCAGTACTTC. Amino acids: CASSDGGIAPSEQYF. The chain carries TRBV2 and TRBJ2-7, with a tentative D call TRBD2 (6 bases). Germline lookup yields CDR1 SNHLY and CDR2 FYNNEI. Trimming stripped 3 bases from V and 6 bases from J, with 18 bases between. There are 15 residues in the CDR3.

This chain uses TRBV18 with TRBJ2-2, with D possibly being TRBD1 (5 bases). This CDR3 is built from 16 residues. CDR1 KGHSH and CDR2 LQKENI come from the germline V gene. Trimming left V 2 bases short and J 6 bases short, with 16 bases between. The CDR3 here is CASSPINEDSAGELFF. CDR3 sequence (DNA): TGTGCCAGCTCACCAATTAACGAAGACAGCGCCGGGGAGCTGTTTTTT.

The rearrangement joins TRBV27 to TRBJ1-1; D is ambiguous. CDR3 size: 13 residues. Germline assignment: CDR1 MNHEY and CDR2 SMNVEV (reference sequence). The germline V and J ends were trimmed by 5 bases and 1 base, with 8 bases remaining between them. This chain's CDR3 is CASSPGWNTEAFF. The CDR3 DNA reads as TGTGCCAGCAGTCCAGGCTGGAACACTGAAGCTTTCTTT.

The chain recombines TRBV28 with TRBJ1-1; no clear D. Germline lookup yields CDR1 MDHEN and CDR2 SYDVKM. CDR3 size: 13 residues. The V and J ends lost 7 bases and 8 bases respectively, with 17 bases between them. CDR3 region: CASISLEAREAFF. The CDR3 DNA is TGTGCCAGCATATCTTTGGAGGCCCGCGAAGCTTTCTTT.

This chain connects TRBV25-1 to TRBJ2-1; 9 bases map to TRBD2. CDR1 and CDR2 (germline): MGHDK, SYGVNS. CDR3 length equals 17 residues. V shed 2 bases, J shed 10 bases, and the junction held 15 bases outside the gene matches. CDR3 amino acids: CASSEPGVGGGVVEQFF. The CDR3 DNA sequence: TGTGCCAGCAGTGAACCCGGAGTTGGCGGGGGGGTTGTGGAGCAGTTCTTC.

The chain links TRBV2 to TRBJ2-6; weak D call: TRBD1 (6 bases). The CDR3 loop spans 17 amino acids. The germline V gene has CDR1 SNHLY and CDR2 FYNNEI. V was shortened by 7 bases and J by 0 bases, with 16 bases between the two germline ends. The CDR3 reads CASIGTGRSSGANVLTF. The CDR3 DNA follows: TGTGCCAGCATTGGAACAGGGAGAAGCTCTGGGGCCAACGTCCTGACTTTC.

This clone was seen only a few times. The rearrangement uses TRBV7-2 and TRBJ2-7; 9 nucleotides line up with TRBD2. CDR1 and CDR2 from the germline V gene are SGHTA and FQGNSA. This CDR3 comprises 17 residues. Unmatched junction bases numbered 12, after V lost 1 base and J lost 5 bases. CDR3 in amino acids: CASSLDGPASGNHEQYF. The DNA for the CDR3 is TGTGCCAGCAGCTTAGATGGTCCCGCTAGCGGGAACCACGAGCAGTACTTC.

This clone was seen only a few times. V and J are TRBV10-3 and TRBJ2-3, with D perhaps matching TRBD2 (5 bases). The V and J ends lost 2 bases and 3 bases respectively, with 12 bases between them. CDR1 is ENHRY and CDR2 is SYGVKD in the germline V gene. The CDR3 sequence is 15 residues long. CDR3 DNA sequence: TGTGCCATCAGTGAGGGGGAGTCGGAAACAGATACGCAGTATTTT. Translating it yields CAISEGESETDTQYF.

The rearrangement joins TRBV2 to TRBJ1-3; D gene ambiguous. Germline loops: CDR1 SNHLY, CDR2 FYNNEI. V lost 4 bases, J lost 10 bases, and 14 bases lay in between. This CDR3 comprises 13 residues. The CDR3 bases are TGTGCCAGCAGTGGGCCGGGGATCGTTACCATATATTTT. The encoded protein is CASSGPGIVTIYF.

This clone was counted only a few times. The J gene is TRBJ2-1, the V gene TRBV4-1; 7 positions agree with TRBD2. The CDR3 sequence is 13 residues long. Looked up from germline, CDR1 is MGHRA and CDR2 is YSYEKL. V was pared by 4 bases and J by 12 bases, with 9 bases of the junction left unmatched. The DNA of the CDR3 is TGCGCCAGCAGCCTAACCGAGGGAGGGCCGCAGTTCTTC. Residues: CASSLTEGGPQFF.

This chain links TRBV6-5 with TRBJ1-1, with D unresolved. Germline values: CDR1 MNHEY, CDR2 SVGAGI. V lost 5 bases and J 5 bases, leaving 12 bases between the germline ends. The CDR3 runs 13 residues. CDR3 coding DNA: TGTGCCAGCAGTCCCACAGAGCGGACTGAAGCTTTCTTT. This sequence encodes CASSPTERTEAFF.

This clone came up once. The chain carries TRBV30 and TRBJ2-1; D possibly corresponds to TRBD2 (6 bases). V lost 4 bases and J 4 bases, leaving 17 bases between the germline ends. This CDR3 is built from 15 residues. Per germline, CDR1 GTSNPN and CDR2 SVGIG (reference sequence). CDR3 amino acids: CAWKPRRAVYNEQFF. For the CDR3, the DNA is TGTGCCTGGAAACCCCGGAGGGCGGTGTACAATGAGCAGTTCTTC.

This clone is medium-sized (0.01 to 0.1%) in the sample. This chain uses TRBV21-1 with TRBJ1-1. TRBV21-1 is tagged as a pseudogene. This CDR3 region has 15 residues. CDR3 DNA sequence: TGTGCCAGCAGCAAGTGGTCAGGAGGCTGCCGTGAAGCTTTCTTT. As protein: CASSKWSGGCREAFF.

The V call is TRBV19, the J call TRBJ2-7, with D possibly matching TRBD2 (6 bases). In germline, CDR1 is LNHDA, CDR2 SQIVND (reference sequence). Trimming removed 4 bases at V and 3 bases at J, with 7 bases between. CDR3 length: 12 amino acids. CDR3 nucleotide sequence: TGTGCCAGTAGTACGGGGGACTACGAGCAGTACTTC. Encoded protein: CASSTGDYEQYF.

The chain uses TRBV2 and TRBJ2-1; 7 bases align to TRBD1. In germline, CDR1 is SNHLY, CDR2 FYNNEI. The V gene end was trimmed by 6 bases and the J gene end by 8 bases; junction bases not matched to a gene: 7. The CDR3 sequence is 13 residues long. The CDR3 DNA reads as TGTGCCAGCAGGACCGGGACAGATCATGAGCAGTTCTTC. Its translation is CASRTGTDHEQFF.

The chain is built from TRBV7-9 and TRBJ1-1, with D unresolved. Per germline, CDR1 SEHNR and CDR2 FQNEAQ (reference sequence). CDR3 length: 10 residues. V was cut by 6 bases and J by 7 bases, with 6 bases left in between. The CDR3 sequence is CASSGVEAFF. The DNA of the CDR3 is TGTGCCAGCAGTGGAGTTGAAGCTTTCTTT.

CDR3 region: CASSPHSRTGDFYEQYF. In nucleotides, the CDR3 is TGCGCCAGCAGCCCGCATTCGAGGACAGGGGATTTCTACGAGCAGTACTTC. V is TRBV5-1 and J is TRBJ2-7; 9 positions agree with TRBD1. This CDR3 spans 17 amino acids. V was clipped by 4 bases and J by 3 bases; unmatched bases: 14. Germline V CDR1 and CDR2: SGHRS, YFSETQ. Using reference TRBV5-1 and TRBJ2-7 for the parts outside the CDR3, the full variable domain is KAGVTQTPRYLIKTRGQQVTLSCSPISGHRSVSWYQQTPGQGLQFLFEYFSETQRNKGNFPGRFSGRQFSNSRSEMNVSTLELGDSALYLCASSPHSRTGDFYEQYFGPGTRLTVT.